This TCR beta chain was captured in a study of T-cell reconstitution after alpha-beta-depleted transplantation in children. Findings and limits, study-wide: Where some patients showed high TCRbeta diversity at day 60, it came from recipient T cells and thymic progenitors that had survived. About two months after transplant, alpha-beta T cells reportedly came from several hundred expanded graft clones. At one year after transplant, newly produced T cells mostly accounted for T-cell counts and diversity.

A library of TCRbeta sequences, prepared with unique molecular identifiers, was generated. TCRdb fed the PCR reads into MiXCR, producing one record per CDR3 protein. The sample shows hundreds of thousands of distinct CDR3 sequences, approximately 17% of them seen only once. The CDR3 covers 16 residues. Trimming stripped 6 bases from V and 6 bases from J, with 20 bases between. As to this clonotype: Antigen unknown.

The chain is built from TRBV12-3 or TRBV12-4 and TRBJ2-2; no clear D. The sequence was collected from a male patient between 2 and 15 years old who had a stem cell transplant for acute lymphoblastic leukemia, so the T cells may come from the graft donor. The sample here was PBMCs, mostly from graft donor cells, taken 360 days after TCRalphabeta/CD19-depleted stem cell transplant. CDR3 in amino acids: CASSVHQVEIAGELFF. The CDR3 region has the DNA TGTGCCAGCAGCGTGCACCAGGTGGAAATTGCCGGGGAGCTGTTTTTT.